This TCR beta chain stems from a study of cytomegalovirus exposure and HLA in healthy donors. The V segment lost 6 bases and the J segment 2 bases; nucleotides outside the gene matches: 4. Germline loops: CDR1 SGHTA, CDR2 FQGTGA. CDR3 size: 15 residues. The PCR contained 60 Vbeta and 13 Jbeta primers. The data were produced by immunoSEQ multiplex PCR, yet TCRdb's version contains in-frame clones alone and is incomplete. Its table records some 84,000 clones. This receptor was taken from a man aged 50-60 years in good health and CMV-seronegative. The chain combines TRBV7-3 with TRBJ1-3, with 10 bases fitting TRBD1. Input material: PBMCs. The CDR3, as DNA: TGTGCCAGCAGTCTTGGGACAGGGGCTGGAAACACCATATATTTT. This sequence encodes CASSLGTGAGNTIYF.